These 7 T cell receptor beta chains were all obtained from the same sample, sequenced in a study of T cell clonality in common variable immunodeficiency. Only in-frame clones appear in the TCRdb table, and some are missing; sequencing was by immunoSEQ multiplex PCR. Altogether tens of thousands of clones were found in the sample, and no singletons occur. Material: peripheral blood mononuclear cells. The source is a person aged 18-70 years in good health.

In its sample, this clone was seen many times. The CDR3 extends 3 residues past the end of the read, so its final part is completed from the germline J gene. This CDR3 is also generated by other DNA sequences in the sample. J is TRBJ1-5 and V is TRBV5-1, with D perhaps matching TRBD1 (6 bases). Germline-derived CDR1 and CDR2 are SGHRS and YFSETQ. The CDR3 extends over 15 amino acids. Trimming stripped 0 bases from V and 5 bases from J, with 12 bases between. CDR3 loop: CASSLGGGGDQPQHF. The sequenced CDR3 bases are TGCGCCAGCAGCTTGGGCGGGGGCGGCGATCAGCCC.

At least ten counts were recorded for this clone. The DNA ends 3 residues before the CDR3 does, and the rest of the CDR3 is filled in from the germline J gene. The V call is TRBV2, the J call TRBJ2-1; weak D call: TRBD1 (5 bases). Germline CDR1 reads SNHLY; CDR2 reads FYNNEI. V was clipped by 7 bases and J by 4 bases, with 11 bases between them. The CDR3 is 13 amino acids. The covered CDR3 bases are TGTGCCAGCATCGAAAGACAGTACAATGAG. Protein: CASIERQYNE. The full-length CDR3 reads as CASIERQYNEQFF.

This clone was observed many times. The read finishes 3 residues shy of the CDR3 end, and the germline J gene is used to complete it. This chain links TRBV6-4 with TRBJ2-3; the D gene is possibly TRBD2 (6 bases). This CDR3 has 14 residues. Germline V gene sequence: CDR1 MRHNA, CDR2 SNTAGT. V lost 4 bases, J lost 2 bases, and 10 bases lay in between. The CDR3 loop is CASSAGLTTDTQYF. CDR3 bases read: TGTGCCAGCAGTGCGGGACTCACCACAGATACG.

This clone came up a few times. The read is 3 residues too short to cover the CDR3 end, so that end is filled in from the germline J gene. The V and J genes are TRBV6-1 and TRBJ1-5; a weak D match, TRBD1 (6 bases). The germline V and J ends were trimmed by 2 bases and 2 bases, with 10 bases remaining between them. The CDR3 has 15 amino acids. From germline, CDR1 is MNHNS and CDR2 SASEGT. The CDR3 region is CASSEQQGGNQPQHF. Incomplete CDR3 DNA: TGTGCCAGCAGTGAACAACAGGGCGGCAATCAGCCC.

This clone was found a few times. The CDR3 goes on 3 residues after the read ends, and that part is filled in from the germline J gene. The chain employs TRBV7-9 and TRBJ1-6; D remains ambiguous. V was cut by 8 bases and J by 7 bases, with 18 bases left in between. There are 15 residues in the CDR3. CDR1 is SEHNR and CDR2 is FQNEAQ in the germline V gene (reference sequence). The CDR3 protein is CASVPAGESNSPLHF. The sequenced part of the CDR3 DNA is TGTGCCAGCGTCCCGGCGGGAGAATCAAATTCACCC.

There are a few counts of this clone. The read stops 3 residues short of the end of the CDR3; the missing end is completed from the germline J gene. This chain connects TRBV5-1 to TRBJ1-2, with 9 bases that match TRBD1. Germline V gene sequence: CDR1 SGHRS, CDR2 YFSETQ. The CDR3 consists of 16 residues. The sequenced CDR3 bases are TGCGCCAGCAGCCCCCTCGACCAACAGGGGGCGAGGGGC. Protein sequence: CASSPLDQQGARG. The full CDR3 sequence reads CASSPLDQQGARGYTF.

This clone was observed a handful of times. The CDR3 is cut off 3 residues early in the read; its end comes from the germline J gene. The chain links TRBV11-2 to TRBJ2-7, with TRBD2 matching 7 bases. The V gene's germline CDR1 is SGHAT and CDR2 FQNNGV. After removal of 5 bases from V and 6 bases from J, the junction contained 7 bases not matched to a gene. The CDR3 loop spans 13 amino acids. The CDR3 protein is CASSPRLAGEQYF. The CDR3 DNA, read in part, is TGTGCCAGCAGCCCTCGACTAGCAGGCGAG.